These T cell receptor beta chains were read from a single sample in a study of neurological immune-mediated disorders. TCRdb reprocessed the 5' RACE reads via MiXCR and lists one record per CDR3 protein. This sample yields fewer than 65,000 distinct CDR3 sequences, of which 10% are seen a single time; under 5.5% belongs to the top ten. Sequenced: PBMCs. The source is a man between 65 and 85 years old with HTLV-1-associated myelopathy (HAM/TSP). CDR3s include the opening cysteine and the closing phenylalanine or tryptophan. The order of the fields is V gene, J gene, D gene, clone size, CDR3 protein, CDR3 DNA. A D gene is named only where the DNA matches it firmly. Some rows mark clone size as missing; the rest say once, few, many or name a class of expanded clone.

TRBV20-1,TRBJ2-1,-,many,CSASPRNEQFF,TGCAGTGCTAGCCCTCGGAATGAGCAGTTCTTC
TRBV5-5,TRBJ2-5,-,-,CASSLSWGREKETQYF,TGTGCCAGCAGCTTGTCATGGGGCAGGGAGAAAGAGACCCAGTACTTC
TRBV19,TRBJ2-1,TRBD2,many,CASRTLAGGSNEQFF,TGTGCCAGTAGGACTCTAGCGGGAGGTTCCAATGAGCAGTTCTTC
TRBV25-1,TRBJ2-7,TRBD2,many,CASSGVAGVQYF,TGTGCCAGCAGTGGGGTAGCGGGAGTACAGTACTTC
TRBV12-3/TRBV12-4,TRBJ2-1,-,many,CASSFRQQNSYNEQFF,TGTGCCAGCAGTTTTAGGCAGCAAAACTCCTACAATGAGCAGTTCTTC
TRBV28,TRBJ2-7,TRBD1,many,CASSLSGTGGGEQYF,TGTGCCAGCAGTCTTTCCGGGACAGGGGGAGGCGAGCAGTACTTC
TRBV12-3/TRBV12-4,TRBJ1-1,-,many,CASNKGGNTEAFF,TGTGCCAGCAACAAGGGGGGGAACACTGAAGCTTTCTTT
TRBV14,TRBJ2-1,TRBD2,many,CASSQASGSRYNEQFF,TGTGCCAGCAGCCAGGCTAGCGGGAGTAGGTACAATGAGCAGTTCTTC
TRBV6-2/TRBV6-3,TRBJ2-1,TRBD2,many,CASRRTSNNEQFF,TGTGCCAGCAGAAGGACTAGTAACAATGAGCAGTTCTTC
TRBV7-9,TRBJ2-1,TRBD1,many,CASRSGTGNYNEQFF,TGTGCCAGCAGGTCCGGGACAGGGAACTACAATGAGCAGTTCTTC
TRBV5-1,TRBJ1-1,TRBD1,-,CASSVLGTANTEAFF,TGCGCCAGCAGCGTTCTCGGGACAGCGAACACTGAAGCTTTCTTT
TRBV10-3,TRBJ2-1,TRBD2,many,CAISEPGAGGRNEQFF,TGTGCCATCAGTGAGCCCGGAGCGGGAGGGCGTAATGAGCAGTTCTTC
TRBV4-3,TRBJ1-4,TRBD1,few,CASSSFPGQATNEKLFF,TGCGCCAGCAGCTCCTTCCCGGGACAGGCTACTAATGAAAAACTGTTTTTT
TRBV20-1,TRBJ1-1,-,many,CSAFDARRVGTEAFF,TGCAGTGCTTTCGACGCGCGCAGGGTCGGCACTGAAGCTTTCTTT
TRBV18,TRBJ1-4,-,many,CASSPNQAEKLFF,TGTGCCAGCTCACCGAATCAGGCGGAAAAACTGTTTTTT
TRBV20-1,TRBJ2-7,TRBD1,medium-sized,CSAEPGQGDEQYF,TGCAGTGCAGAACCGGGACAGGGTGACGAGCAGTACTTC
TRBV5-1,TRBJ2-2,-,many,CASSLNRGQVAGELFF,TGCGCCAGCAGCTTGAACCGGGGGCAGGTGGCCGGGGAGCTGTTTTTT
TRBV12-3/TRBV12-4,TRBJ1-4,-,many,CASRAAAGKLFF,TGTGCCAGCAGAGCGGCGGCGGGAAAACTGTTTTTT
TRBV4-2,TRBJ2-7,-,many,CASSQELAPSEQYF,TGTGCCAGCAGCCAAGAACTAGCCCCAAGCGAGCAGTACTTC
TRBV7-3,TRBJ1-6,-,many,CASSLDGGRFSPLHF,TGTGCCAGCAGCTTAGATGGGGGTCGATTCTCACCCCTCCACTTT
TRBV5-8,TRBJ2-5,TRBD2,many,CATSVLAGDKTQYF,TGTGCCACCTCGGTGCTAGCGGGAGACAAGACCCAGTACTTC
TRBV15,TRBJ1-6,-,many,CATSSTNRGYNSPLHF,TGTGCCACCAGCTCGACTAACCGGGGTTATAATTCACCCCTCCACTTT
TRBV7-2,TRBJ1-3,-,many,CASSRRDDAGNTIYF,TGTGCCAGCAGCCGAAGGGATGATGCTGGAAACACCATATATTTT
TRBV29-1,TRBJ1-1,-,many,CSGFMNTEAFF,TGCAGCGGGTTCATGAACACTGAAGCTTTCTTT
TRBV20-1,TRBJ2-1,TRBD2,many,CSARFPSGRSNEQFF,TGCAGTGCTAGGTTTCCTAGCGGGAGGTCCAATGAGCAGTTCTTC
TRBV5-1,TRBJ2-7,TRBD2,-,CASRPTSGSSPEQYF,TGCGCCAGCAGGCCTACTAGCGGGAGCTCCCCCGAGCAGTACTTC
TRBV3-1,TRBJ2-2,-,-,CSSSPFPGAANTGELFF,TGCTCCAGCAGCCCGTTCCCGGGGGCCGCGAACACCGGGGAGCTGTTTTTT
TRBV20-1,TRBJ2-1,TRBD1,many,CSAPRGGRYNEQFF,TGCAGTGCTCCCAGAGGGGGCCGCTACAATGAGCAGTTCTTC
TRBV18,TRBJ2-1,TRBD1,many,CASSPPDRRNEQFF,TGTGCCAGCTCACCGCCGGACAGGAGAAATGAGCAGTTCTTC
TRBV29-1,TRBJ1-5,-,many,CSVAASSNQPQHF,TGCAGCGTTGCTGCAAGTAGCAATCAGCCCCAGCATTTT
TRBV18,TRBJ2-5,-,many,CASSKATGRETQYF,TGTGCCAGCTCGAAGGCGACGGGGCGGGAGACCCAGTACTTC
TRBV18,TRBJ1-5,-,many,CASSPQAQGGGAQHF,TGTGCCAGCTCACCCCAGGCCCAGGGTGGAGGGGCCCAGCATTTT
TRBV28,TRBJ2-7,TRBD2,many,CASRPQVAGVYEQYF,TGTGCCAGCAGACCCCAAGTAGCGGGGGTCTACGAGCAGTACTTC
TRBV5-1,TRBJ2-7,TRBD1,many,CASSAGTGYGQYF,TGCGCCAGCAGCGCCGGGACAGGGTACGGGCAGTACTTC
TRBV20-1,TRBJ2-3,-,many,CSASLMGDFSLTDTQYF,TGCAGTGCTTCGCTCATGGGGGATTTTAGTCTCACAGATACGCAGTATTTT
TRBV3-1,TRBJ2-7,TRBD2,many,CASSPDTGTRGYEQYF,TGTGCCAGCAGCCCGGACACGGGGACTAGAGGCTACGAGCAGTACTTC
TRBV19,TRBJ1-5,-,-,CASSINRDVDQPQHF,TGTGCCAGTAGTATTAACAGGGACGTTGATCAGCCCCAGCATTTT
TRBV12-5,TRBJ2-1,-,many,CASGSPLRGSEYNNEQFF,TGTGCTAGTGGTTCCCCGCTCAGGGGCTCGGAATACAACAATGAGCAGTTCTTC
TRBV20-1,TRBJ2-3,-,few,CSASKGGGNTDTQYF,TGCAGTGCCTCCAAGGGCGGGGGCAACACAGATACGCAGTATTTT
TRBV28,TRBJ2-7,-,-,CAIRDRGGSGASGGYEQYF,TGTGCCATACGGGACAGGGGTGGATCTGGGGCTAGCGGGGGATACGAGCAGTACTTC
TRBV11-2,TRBJ1-3,-,many,CASSSGNTIYF,TGTGCCAGCAGTTCCGGGAACACCATATATTTT
TRBV5-1,TRBJ2-3,-,few,CASSPQYRASTDTQYF,TGCGCCAGCAGCCCCCAATATAGGGCTAGCACAGATACGCAGTATTTT
TRBV7-8,TRBJ2-2,-,many,CASSLGTQTGELFF,TGTGCCAGCAGCTTAGGGACACAAACCGGGGAGCTGTTTTTT
TRBV11-3,TRBJ2-7,-,-,CASSPGAGLEQYF,TGTGCCAGCAGCCCCGGAGCAGGTCTCGAGCAGTACTTC
TRBV7-8,TRBJ2-7,TRBD1,many,CASSLGGQGAIEQYF,TGTGCCAGCAGCTTAGGAGGGCAGGGGGCGATCGAGCAGTACTTC
TRBV19,TRBJ1-5,-,many,CASSNFAANNQPQHF,TGTGCCAGTAGTAATTTCGCAGCTAACAATCAGCCCCAGCATTTT
TRBV9,TRBJ2-2,-,many,CASGGTHTGELFF,TGTGCCAGCGGGGGGACACACACCGGGGAGCTGTTTTTT
TRBV5-1,TRBJ1-4,-,many,CASSLEVGFREKLFF,TGCGCCAGCAGCTTGGAGGTTGGGTTTCGTGAAAAACTGTTTTTT
TRBV7-6,TRBJ2-3,-,-,CASSPEPGDTQYF,TGTGCCAGCAGCCCCGAACCCGGAGATACGCAGTATTTT
TRBV18,TRBJ2-7,TRBD1,many,CASSAVTGDQYEQYF,TGTGCCAGCTCAGCGGTAACAGGGGACCAATACGAGCAGTACTTC
TRBV5-1,TRBJ2-7,-,many,CASSLEGQIYEQYF,TGCGCCAGCAGCCTGGAGGGTCAGATCTACGAGCAGTACTTC
TRBV5-1,TRBJ2-7,TRBD1,many,CASSMMTGAYEQYF,TGCGCCAGCAGCATGATGACAGGGGCCTACGAGCAGTACTTC
TRBV20-1,TRBJ2-4,-,many,CSARNHREAKNIQYF,TGCAGTGCTAGGAACCACAGGGAGGCCAAAAACATTCAGTACTTC